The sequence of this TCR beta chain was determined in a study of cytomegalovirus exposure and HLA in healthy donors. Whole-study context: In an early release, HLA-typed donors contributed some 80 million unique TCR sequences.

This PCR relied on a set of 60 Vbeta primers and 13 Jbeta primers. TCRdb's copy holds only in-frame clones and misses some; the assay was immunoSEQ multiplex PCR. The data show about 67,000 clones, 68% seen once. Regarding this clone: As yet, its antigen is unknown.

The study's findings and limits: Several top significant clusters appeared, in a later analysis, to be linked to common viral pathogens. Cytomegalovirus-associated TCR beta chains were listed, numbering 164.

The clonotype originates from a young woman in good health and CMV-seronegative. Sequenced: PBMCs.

CDR3: CASSSRERANEKLFF. CDR3 DNA sequence: TGTGCCAGCAGCTCTCGGGAAAGGGCTAATGAAAAACTGTTTTTT. The chain carries TRBV7-9 and TRBJ1-4; D is uncertain. Germline V gene data show CDR1 as SEHNR and CDR2 as FQNEAQ (reference sequence). The V end was cut by 4 bases, the J end by 3 bases, with 12 bases between. The CDR3 extends over 15 amino acids. The variable domain in full, with the rest retrieved from reference TRBV7-9 and TRBJ1-4, is DTGVSQNPRHKITKRGQNVTFRCDPISEHNRLYWYRQTLGQGPEFLTYFQNEAQLEKSRLLSDRFSAERPKGSFSTLEIQRTEQGDSAMYLCASSSRERANEKLFFGSGTQLSVL.